This T cell receptor beta chain was captured in a study of blood T cell repertoires in COVID-19. In the original analysis: Using reference gene primer amplification, nucleated cell counts were estimated. Profiling relied on immunoSEQ multiplex PCR, and the TCRdb table lists in-frame clones only, not all of them. V and J calls plus clone size are reproduced from that table; the DNA served to infer D and trimming. Among approximately 220,000 clones listed, 75% to 90% were seen once. The sequence derives from a woman aged 18 to 35 in a cohort exposed to, infected with or recovered from COVID-19 (not recorded which). The sequencing sample was made of PBMCs or T cells enriched from blood (not recorded which).

The CDR3 DNA reads as TGTGCCAGCAGCCGGGACACAAGCACCTATGGCTACACCTTC. This translates into CASSRDTSTYGYTF. The gene calls are TRBV7-9 and TRBJ1-2, with a possible D match to TRBD1 (6 bases). This CDR3 spans 14 amino acids. CDR1 is SEHNR and CDR2 is FQNEAQ in the germline V gene (reference sequence). V lost 5 bases and J 4 bases, leaving 14 bases between the germline ends. Full variable domain (remainder filled in from reference TRBV7-9 and TRBJ1-2): DTGVSQNPRHKITKRGQNVTFRCDPISEHNRLYWYRQTLGQGPEFLTYFQNEAQLEKSRLLSDRFSAERPKGSFSTLEIQRTEQGDSAMYLCASSRDTSTYGYTFGSGTRLTVV.